This T cell receptor beta chain derives from a study of T cells in Graves' hyperthyroidism and ophthalmopathy. On the study more broadly: The initial diagnosis was the point when peripheral blood was collected, ahead of any treatment.

The authors deemed Graves' hyperthyroidism stable absent ophthalmopathy progression within 18 months. With a duration under 2 months, the hyperthyroidism was newly diagnosed in patients aged 18 to 65. Based on clinical symptoms, serum thyroxine and TRAb, thyroid ultrasound and orbital computed tomography, diagnoses were reached. Amplification yielded TCR beta CDR3 regions, with RNA transcripts as the source. The HTBI primer set was used in a first-round RT-PCR of the TCR CDR3. TCRdb reprocessed the multiplex PCR reads via MiXCR and lists one record per CDR3 protein. The sample carries around 200,000 distinct CDR3 sequences, approximately 15% recorded once. The specimen sequenced was blood. This TCR was recovered from a woman aged 45-59 years with Graves' hyperthyroidism.

The CDR3 DNA is TGTGCCAGCAGGACTTTCTATGAGCAGTTCTTC. Translated: CASRTFYEQFF. V usage is TRBV7-9 and J usage is TRBJ2-1; D uncertain. Germline values: CDR1 SEHNR, CDR2 FQNEAQ (reference sequence). This CDR3 is 11 amino acids long. Trimming took 6 bases from V and 8 from J, leaving 8 bases between them.